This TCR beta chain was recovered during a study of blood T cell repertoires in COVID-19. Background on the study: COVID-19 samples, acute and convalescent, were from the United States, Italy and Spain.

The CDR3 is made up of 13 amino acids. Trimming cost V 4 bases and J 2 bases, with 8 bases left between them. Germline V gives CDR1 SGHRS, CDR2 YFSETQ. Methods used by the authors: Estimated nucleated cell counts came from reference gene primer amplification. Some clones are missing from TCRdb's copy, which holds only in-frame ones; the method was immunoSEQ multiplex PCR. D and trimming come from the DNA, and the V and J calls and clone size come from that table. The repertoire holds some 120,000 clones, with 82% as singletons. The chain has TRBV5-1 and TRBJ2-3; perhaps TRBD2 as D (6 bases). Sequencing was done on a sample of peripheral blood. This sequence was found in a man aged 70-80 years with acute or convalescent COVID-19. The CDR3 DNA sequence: TGCGCCAGCAGCGGAGGGTCCACAGATACGCAGTATTTT. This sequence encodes CASSGGSTDTQYF.